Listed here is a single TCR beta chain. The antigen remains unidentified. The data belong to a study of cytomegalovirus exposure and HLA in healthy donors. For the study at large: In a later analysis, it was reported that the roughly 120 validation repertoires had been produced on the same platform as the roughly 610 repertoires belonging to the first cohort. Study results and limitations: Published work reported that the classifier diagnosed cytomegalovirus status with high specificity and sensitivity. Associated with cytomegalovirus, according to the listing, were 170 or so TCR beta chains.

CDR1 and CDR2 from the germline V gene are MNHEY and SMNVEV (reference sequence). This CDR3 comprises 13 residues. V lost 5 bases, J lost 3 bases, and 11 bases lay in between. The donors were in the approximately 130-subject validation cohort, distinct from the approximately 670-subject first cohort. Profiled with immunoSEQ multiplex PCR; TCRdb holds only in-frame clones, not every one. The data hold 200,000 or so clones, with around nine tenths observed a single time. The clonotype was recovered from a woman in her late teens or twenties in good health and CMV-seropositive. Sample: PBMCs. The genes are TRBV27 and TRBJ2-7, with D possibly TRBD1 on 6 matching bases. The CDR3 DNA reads TGTGCCAGCAGTCTCGGACAGTACTACGAGCAGTACTTC. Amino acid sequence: CASSLGQYYEQYF.